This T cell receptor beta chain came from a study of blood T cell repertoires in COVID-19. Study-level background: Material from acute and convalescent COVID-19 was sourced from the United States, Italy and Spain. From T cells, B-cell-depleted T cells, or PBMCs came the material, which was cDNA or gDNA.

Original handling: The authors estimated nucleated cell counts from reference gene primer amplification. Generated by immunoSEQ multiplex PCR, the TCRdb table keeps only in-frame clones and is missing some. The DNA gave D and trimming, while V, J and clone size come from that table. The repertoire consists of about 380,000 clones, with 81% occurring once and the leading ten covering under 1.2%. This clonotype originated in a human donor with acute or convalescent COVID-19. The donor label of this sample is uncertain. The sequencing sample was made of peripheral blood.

DNA for the CDR3: TGTGCCAGCAGTTTACGGGACAGGGGGCACAATGAGCAGTTCTTC. This translates into CASSLRDRGHNEQFF. The J gene is TRBJ2-1, the V gene TRBV27, with 12 bases that match TRBD1. Per the germline V gene, CDR1 is MNHEY and CDR2 is SMNVEV (reference sequence). The CDR3 is made up of 15 amino acids. The J segment lost 5 bases and the V segment lost 2 bases, leaving 1 base of the junction unmatched.